The 23 T cell receptor beta chains given below trace back to one sample, sequenced in a study of T cell clones after liver transplantation. Only in-frame clones appear in the TCRdb table, and some are missing; sequencing was by immunoSEQ multiplex PCR. The data hold 6,200 or so clones, with 80% observed a single time. Specimen: CD8+ T cells from blood, collected 45 to 47 months after liver transplant. All receptors derive from a human patient who received a liver transplant. Some T cells may trace back to the graft donor.

The genes are TRBV5-4 and TRBJ1-1; D is possibly TRBD1 (5 bases). This CDR3 spans 15 amino acids. Germline assignment: CDR1 SGHNT and CDR2 YYREEE (reference sequence). Trimming removed 3 bases at V and 0 bases at J, with 12 bases between. CDR3 loop: CASSSFRVLNTEAFF. CDR3 in DNA: TGTGCCAGCAGCTCGTTCAGGGTCTTGAACACTGAAGCTTTCTTT.

This clone was seen just once. The rearrangement joins TRBV2 to TRBJ2-7; D possibly matches TRBD1 or TRBD2 (5 bases each). CDR3 length: 17 amino acids. CDR1 is SNHLY and CDR2 is FYNNEI in the germline V gene. Trimming left V 3 bases short and J 7 bases short, with 25 bases between. The CDR3 region is CASSEDKSYLLRGEQYF. CDR3 nucleotides: TGTGCCAGCAGTGAGGACAAATCCTACCTTCTTAGAGGGGAGCAGTACTTC.

The chain combines TRBV7-9 with TRBJ2-3, with unresolved D. The V end lost 4 bases, the J end lost 2 bases, and 10 bases lay between the germline ends. CDR3 length: 14 amino acids. The germline V gene has CDR1 SEHNR and CDR2 FQNEAQ (reference sequence). For the CDR3, the DNA is TGTGCCAGCAGCTCCCGGGTCCCCACAGATACGCAGTATTTT. Its translation: CASSSRVPTDTQYF.

Only a few counts were recorded for this clone. The chain has TRBV9 and TRBJ2-2; D ambiguous. CDR3 size: 14 residues. V lost 0 bases and J 5 bases, leaving 8 bases between the germline ends. Germline assignment: CDR1 SGDLS and CDR2 YYNGEE. The CDR3 DNA reads TGTGCCAGCAGCGTAGTAATGGGGACCGGGGAGCTGTTTTTT. This gives the protein CASSVVMGTGELFF.

Judged by abundance, this clone is medium-sized. The CDR3 DNA follows: TGTGCCAGCAGTTACTCGCAGACACTCATGAACACTGAAGCTTTCTTT. Translated: CASSYSQTLMNTEAFF. The chain combines TRBV6-6 with TRBJ1-1; D remains ambiguous. Germline V CDR1 and CDR2: MNHNY, SVGAGI (reference sequence). The V end was cut by 0 bases, the J end by 0 bases, with 11 bases between. The CDR3 runs 16 residues.

The chain joins TRBV5-1 to TRBJ1-2, with a tentative D call TRBD1 (6 bases). The germline V and J ends were trimmed by 0 bases and 2 bases, with 11 bases remaining between them. The CDR3 spans 15 residues. Per germline, CDR1 SGHRS and CDR2 YFSETQ. The CDR3 coding sequence is TGCGCCAGCAGCTTGGGTATACAGGGAAACTATGGCTACACCTTC. It yields the protein CASSLGIQGNYGYTF. The full variable domain, rest sourced from reference TRBV5-1 and TRBJ1-2, is KAGVTQTPRYLIKTRGQQVTLSCSPISGHRSVSWYQQTPGQGLQFLFEYFSETQRNKGNFPGRFSGRQFSNSRSEMNVSTLELGDSALYLCASSLGIQGNYGYTFGSGTRLTVV.

This chain joins TRBV27 and TRBJ1-5; 8 bases match TRBD1. This CDR3 is built from 14 residues. Unmatched junction bases numbered 0, after V lost 5 bases and J lost 0 bases. The germline CDR1 and CDR2 sequences are MNHEY and SMNVEV (reference sequence). The CDR3, as DNA: TGTGCCAGCAGTACAGGGGGTAGCAATCAGCCCCAGCATTTT. Translation: CASSTGGSNQPQHF.

CDR3 DNA: TGTGCCAGCAGCCACGGAACTAGCGGGAGTTATGAGCAGTTCTTC. Translating it yields CASSHGTSGSYEQFF. The chain uses TRBV4-2 and TRBJ2-1; 11 nucleotides agree with TRBD2. This CDR3 comprises 15 residues. The V gene end was trimmed by 3 bases and the J gene end by 8 bases; junction bases not matched to a gene: 6. The germline V gene encodes CDR1 LGHNA and CDR2 YNFKEQ.

The CDR3 nucleotides read TGTGCCACCCGATTGGACAGCTCCTACGAGCAGTACTTC. It codes for CATRLDSSYEQYF. This sequence joins TRBV5-4 and TRBJ2-7, with D possibly TRBD1 on 6 matching bases. CDR1 is SGHNT, CDR2 YYREEE, per germline (reference sequence). Trimming stripped 9 bases from V and 0 bases from J, with 13 bases between. The CDR3 runs to 13 residues.

The V and J genes are TRBV11-2 and TRBJ2-7; 10 nucleotides align to TRBD2. Germline CDR1 is SGHAT and CDR2 is FQNNGV. Unmatched junction bases numbered 7, after V lost 1 base and J lost 4 bases. The CDR3 totals 16 residues. The CDR3 bases are TGTGCCAGCAGCTTAGGGAGCGGGAGGGCCGGGTACGAGCAGTACTTC. It is translated as CASSLGSGRAGYEQYF.

V gene TRBV11-2 combines with J gene TRBJ2-6; D uncertain. CDR1 is SGHAT and CDR2 is FQNNGV in the germline V gene. The CDR3 totals 18 residues. The V and J ends lost 5 bases and 5 bases respectively, with 22 bases between them. The CDR3 DNA is TGTGCCAGCAGCGCTTACAGCAAGCAACAAAGTCGGGCCAACGTCCTGACTTTC. It encodes CASSAYSKQQSRANVLTF.

This clone was detected once. J is TRBJ2-7 and V is TRBV19; 9 bases match TRBD1. The length of the CDR3 is 14 residues. CDR1 LNHDA and CDR2 SQIVND come from the germline V gene (reference sequence). V shed 3 bases and J 3 bases; nucleotides not matched to a gene: 3. The CDR3 DNA is TGTGCCAGTAGTATGACAGGGGGGATCTACGAGCAGTACTTC. It is translated as CASSMTGGIYEQYF.

The rearrangement joins TRBV7-8 to TRBJ2-7; TRBD2 is a possible D gene (5 bases). There are 17 residues in the CDR3. Germline CDR1 SGHVS, CDR2 FQNEAQ. The V end lost 4 bases, the J end lost 4 bases, and 23 bases lay between the germline ends. The DNA of the CDR3 is TGTGCCAGCAGCTACGAACCCTACCGGGATCCTAAATACGAGCAGTACTTC. Its translation is CASSYEPYRDPKYEQYF.

The gene calls are TRBV27 and TRBJ2-5; 8 bases fit TRBD2. Per germline, CDR1 MNHEY and CDR2 SMNVEV (reference sequence). This CDR3 has 13 residues. V lost 5 bases and J lost 9; bases outside the gene matches: 8. CDR3 nucleotides: TGTGCCAGCAGTCCGATAGCGGGAACGGCCCAGTACTTC. Its protein is CASSPIAGTAQYF.

The V and J genes are TRBV27 and TRBJ1-1; weak D call: TRBD1 (5 bases). This CDR3 has 14 residues. Trimming left V 5 bases short and J 1 base short, with 11 bases between. The germline gives CDR1 MNHEY, CDR2 SMNVEV (reference sequence). CDR3 in DNA: TGTGCCAGCAGTACGGGACGGCCGAACACTGAAGCTTTCTTT. It codes for CASSTGRPNTEAFF.

The gene calls are TRBV6-5 and TRBJ2-7; D may be TRBD1 (5 bases). The CDR3 is 14 amino acids. The V gene's germline CDR1 is MNHEY and CDR2 SVGAGI. Between the trimmed V and J ends, which lost 4 bases and 3 bases, there was a span of 13 bases. CDR3 loop: CASSLGANNYEQYF. In DNA, the CDR3 is TGTGCCAGCAGTTTAGGGGCCAATAACTACGAGCAGTACTTC.

CDR3 region: CASSSSGTENEQFF. CDR3 coding DNA: TGTGCCAGCAGTAGTTCCGGGACAGAGAATGAGCAGTTCTTC. The chain has TRBV6-5 and TRBJ2-1, with 7 bases identical to TRBD1. V was clipped by 5 bases and J by 7 bases; unmatched bases: 8. This CDR3 comprises 14 residues. The germline V gene has CDR1 MNHEY and CDR2 SVGAGI.

This clone was seen once. The CDR3 nucleotides read TGTGCCAGTGCCGGGGGAGGGGTCGGCTATGGCTACACCTTC. This codes for CASAGGGVGYGYTF. V usage is TRBV19 and J usage is TRBJ1-2; D may be TRBD1 (5 bases). Germline values: CDR1 LNHDA, CDR2 SQIVND (reference sequence). The CDR3 sequence is 14 residues long. Trimming shortened V by 8 bases and J by 4 bases, and 17 bases separated the two germline ends.

The chain uses TRBV7-9 and TRBJ1-4; D may be TRBD1 (6 bases). Trimming pared 4 bases from V and 8 bases from J, leaving 14 bases between. The CDR3 extends over 14 amino acids. CDR1 is SEHNR, CDR2 FQNEAQ, per germline (reference sequence). The CDR3 sequence: CASSSRDTFEKLFF. The CDR3 DNA follows: TGTGCCAGCAGCTCCCGGGACACCTTCGAAAAACTGTTTTTT. Variable domain in full (rest from reference TRBV7-9 and TRBJ1-4): DTGVSQNPRHKITKRGQNVTFRCDPISEHNRLYWYRQTLGQGPEFLTYFQNEAQLEKSRLLSDRFSAERPKGSFSTLEIQRTEQGDSAMYLCASSSRDTFEKLFFGSGTQLSVL.

This chain joins TRBV2 and TRBJ2-3; 12 nucleotides align to TRBD2. After removal of 9 bases from V and 2 bases from J, the junction contained 3 bases not matched to a gene. Germline CDR1 reads SNHLY; CDR2 reads FYNNEI. This CDR3 has 14 residues. CDR3 sequence: CARGLAGNTDTQYF. In DNA, the CDR3 is TGTGCCAGAGGACTAGCGGGAAACACAGATACGCAGTATTTT.

This sequence joins TRBV9 and TRBJ2-1, with 8 bases identical to TRBD2. Per germline, CDR1 SGDLS and CDR2 YYNGEE. CDR3 size: 15 residues. Unmatched junction bases numbered 8, after V lost 4 bases and J lost 5 bases. The CDR3 region has the DNA TGTGCCAGCAGCTACTCGGGAGGGCCTCACAATGAGCAGTTCTTC. Protein product: CASSYSGGPHNEQFF.

This clone has more than one count but fewer than ten. V gene TRBV6-5 combines with J gene TRBJ2-7; 7 bases line up with TRBD1. CDR1 and CDR2 (germline): MNHEY, SVGAGI. The CDR3 is 11 amino acids. The CDR3 bases are TGTGCTGGACAGGAGACCTACGAGCAGTACTTC. Protein: CAGQETYEQYF.

Within the sample, this clone is large (0.1 to 1%). This chain links TRBV7-9 with TRBJ2-1; no clear D gene. The CDR3 sequence is 14 residues long. Trimming stripped 5 bases from V and 5 bases from J, with 13 bases between. Germline V lookup: CDR1 SEHNR, CDR2 FQNEAQ (reference sequence). Here the CDR3 DNA reads TGTGCCAGCAGCGCGCGGTACAGTAACAATGAGCAGTTCTTC. Translated, it gives CASSARYSNNEQFF. Combining the CDR3 with reference TRBV7-9 and TRBJ2-1 gives the whole variable domain DTGVSQNPRHKITKRGQNVTFRCDPISEHNRLYWYRQTLGQGPEFLTYFQNEAQLEKSRLLSDRFSAERPKGSFSTLEIQRTEQGDSAMYLCASSARYSNNEQFFGPGTRLTVL.